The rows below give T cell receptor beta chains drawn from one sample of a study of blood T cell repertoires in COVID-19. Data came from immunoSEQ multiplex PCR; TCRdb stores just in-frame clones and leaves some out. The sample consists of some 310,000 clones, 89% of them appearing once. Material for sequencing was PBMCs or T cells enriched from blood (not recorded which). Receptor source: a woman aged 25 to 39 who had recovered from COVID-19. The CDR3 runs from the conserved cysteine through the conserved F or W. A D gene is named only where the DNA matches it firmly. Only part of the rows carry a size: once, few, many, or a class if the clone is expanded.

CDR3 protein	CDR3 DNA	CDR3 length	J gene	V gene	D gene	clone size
CASPSSHTDRSNDEQYF	TGTGCCAGCCCCTCCTCCCACACGGACAGGAGCAATGACGAGCAGTACTTC	17	TRBJ2-7	TRBV2	TRBD1	.
CASSLIGSGELFF	TGTGCCAGCAGCTTGATTGGCTCCGGGGAGCTGTTTTTT	13	TRBJ2-2	TRBV5-6	.	once
CASSLGLPNSPLHF	TGTGCCAGCAGCCTGGGACTCCCTAATTCACCCCTCCACTTT	14	TRBJ1-6	TRBV7-3	.	few
CASSGTGLALVNEQFF	TGTGCCAGCTCAGGAACGGGACTAGCGTTAGTCAATGAGCAGTTCTTC	16	TRBJ2-1	TRBV18	TRBD2	.
CASTKFIPGGNEQYF	TGTGCCAGCACCAAGTTTATTCCGGGAGGTAACGAGCAGTACTTC	15	TRBJ2-7	TRBV28	TRBD2	.
CASSGQNSYEQYF	TGTGCCAGCAGTGGACAGAACTCCTACGAGCAGTACTTC	13	TRBJ2-7	TRBV6-2/TRBV6-3	.	.
CASSWDRAYYEQYF	TGTGCCAGCAGTTGGGACAGGGCCTACTACGAGCAGTACTTC	14	TRBJ2-7	TRBV28	TRBD1	once
CASSFNTGDGNTIYF	TGTGCCAGCAGTTTTAACACAGGGGACGGAAACACCATATATTTT	15	TRBJ1-3	TRBV7-8	TRBD1	.
CASSLGGTGMYEQYF	TGCGCCAGCAGCTTGGGAGGGACAGGGATGTACGAGCAGTACTTC	15	TRBJ2-7	TRBV5-1	TRBD1	.
CASGSGTGGNTIYF	TGTGCCAGTGGTTCGGGCACCGGAGGGAACACCATATATTTT	14	TRBJ1-3	TRBV27	.	.
CASSYFNSPADTQYF	TGTGCCAGCAGTTACTTCAACTCCCCGGCAGATACGCAGTATTTT	15	TRBJ2-3	TRBV6-2/TRBV6-3	.	.
CASSIRDRSYEQYF	TGTGCCAGTAGTATAAGAGACAGGAGCTACGAGCAGTACTTC	14	TRBJ2-7	TRBV19	.	.
CATTGDRAQPQHF	TGTGCCACTACGGGGGACAGGGCCCAGCCCCAGCATTTT	13	TRBJ1-5	TRBV19	TRBD1	.
CASSHRGGTTGELFF	TGCGCCAGCAGCCACAGGGGTGGTACCACCGGGGAGCTGTTTTTT	15	TRBJ2-2	TRBV5-1	TRBD1	once
CASSDGNSNTEAFF	TGCGCCAGCAGTGACGGGAACAGCAACACTGAAGCTTTCTTT	14	TRBJ1-1	TRBV10-2	.	.
CASSDLGERPQHF	TGTGCCAGCAGTGACTTGGGAGAACGGCCCCAGCATTTT	13	TRBJ1-5	TRBV25-1	.	once
CASKGRSEQALGWLETQYF	TGTGCCAGCAAAGGGAGGTCTGAACAGGCTCTGGGGTGGTTGGAGACCCAGTACTTC	19	TRBJ2-5	TRBV2	.	.
CASRLNTEAFF	TGTGCCAGCAGACTAAACACTGAAGCTTTCTTT	11	TRBJ1-1	TRBV28	.	.
CASSKTATGANVLTF	TGTGCCAGCAGCAAGACAGCTACTGGGGCCAACGTCCTGACTTTC	15	TRBJ2-6	TRBV7-9	.	.
CASSQDRVGGYTF	TGTGCCAGCAGCCAAGACAGGGTGGGTGGCTACACCTTC	13	TRBJ1-2	TRBV11-1	TRBD1	.
CASSLGTGGSYEQYF	TGTGCCAGCAGCCTAGGGACAGGGGGCTCCTACGAGCAGTACTTC	15	TRBJ2-7	TRBV3-1/TRBV3-2	TRBD1	.
CASSRQESTNTEAFF	TGTGCCAGCAGTCGACAGGAAAGCACGAACACTGAAGCTTTCTTT	15	TRBJ1-1	TRBV5-6	.	.
CSVRGGPEAFF	TGCAGCGTTCGGGGGGGGCCTGAAGCTTTCTTT	11	TRBJ1-1	TRBV29-1	.	.
CASSFRGTSGTDTQYF	TGTGCCAGCAGCTTTAGAGGGACTAGCGGCACAGATACGCAGTATTTT	16	TRBJ2-3	TRBV5-4	TRBD2	.
CASSHNQDTEAFF	TGTGCCAGCAGCCATAATCAGGACACTGAAGCTTTCTTT	13	TRBJ1-1	TRBV14	.	.
CSGLTGDGYTF	TGCAGCGGATTAACAGGGGACGGCTACACCTTC	11	TRBJ1-2	TRBV29-1	TRBD1	.
CASSRVGGSNYGYTF	TGTGCCAGCAGTCGTGTCGGCGGCAGTAACTATGGCTACACCTTC	15	TRBJ1-2	TRBV5-6	.	.
CATSPQGGTGYNEQFF	TGTGCCACCAGTCCCCAAGGTGGCACAGGATACAATGAGCAGTTCTTC	16	TRBJ2-1	TRBV15	.	.
CAISLQGTNSPLHF	TGTGCCATCAGTTTGCAGGGCACGAATTCACCCCTCCACTTT	14	TRBJ1-6	TRBV10-3	.	.
CASSPSTGVSAFF	TGTGCCAGCAGTCCTTCGACAGGGGTATCCGCTTTCTTT	13	TRBJ1-1	TRBV27	TRBD1	.
CASSQTTGAVAKNIQYF	TGTGCCAGCTCGCAAACGACAGGGGCGGTGGCCAAAAACATTCAGTACTTC	17	TRBJ2-4	TRBV18	TRBD1	.
CASSLNGYEQYF	TGTGCCAGCAGTTTAAACGGCTACGAGCAGTACTTC	12	TRBJ2-7	TRBV27	.	.
CASSLAGMSEAFF	TGCGCCAGCAGCTTGGCCGGGATGTCTGAAGCTTTCTTT	13	TRBJ1-1	TRBV5-1	.	.
CASSLSFDEQYF	TGTGCCAGCAGCTTGAGTTTCGACGAGCAGTACTTC	12	TRBJ2-7	TRBV11-2	.	.
CASSRREGDSEIYEQYF	TGCGCCAGCAGCCGCCGGGAGGGGGACAGTGAGATCTACGAGCAGTACTTC	17	TRBJ2-7	TRBV5-1	.	.
CASSTGTGGKGYEQYF	TGTGCCAGCAGCACCGGGACAGGGGGGAAAGGCTACGAGCAGTACTTC	16	TRBJ2-7	TRBV7-3	TRBD1	.
CAISWRGRDHNEQFF	TGTGCCATCAGTTGGAGGGGGCGGGACCACAATGAGCAGTTCTTC	15	TRBJ2-1	TRBV10-3	.	.
CASRSEDRGPSGANVLTF	TGTGCCAGTAGGAGCGAGGACAGGGGGCCCTCTGGGGCCAACGTCCTGACTTTC	18	TRBJ2-6	TRBV19	TRBD1	few
CAISAGTGGPYEQYF	TGTGCCATCAGTGCCGGGACAGGGGGCCCCTACGAGCAGTACTTC	15	TRBJ2-7	TRBV10-3	TRBD1	once
CASSYSMAEQYF	TGTGCCAGCAGCTATTCCATGGCCGAGCAGTACTTC	12	TRBJ2-7	TRBV11-2	.	.
CASSQDHGAYEQYF	TGTGCCAGCAGCCAAGATCACGGAGCCTACGAGCAGTACTTC	14	TRBJ2-7	TRBV4-2	.	.
CASSSRLAGVAGELFF	TGTGCCAGCAGCTCACGACTAGCGGGAGTTGCCGGGGAGCTGTTTTTT	16	TRBJ2-2	TRBV7-9	TRBD2	.
CASSSQLTYGYTF	TGTGCCAGCAGCTCACAGTTAACCTATGGCTACACCTTC	13	TRBJ1-2	TRBV5-6	.	.
CASSFRLAGAYEQYF	TGTGCCAGCAGCTTTCGACTAGCGGGGGCCTACGAGCAGTACTTC	15	TRBJ2-7	TRBV7-9	TRBD2	.
CASSSLKGPDNEQFF	TGTGCCAGCAGCTCCTTAAAGGGGCCCGACAATGAGCAGTTCTTC	15	TRBJ2-1	TRBV11-2	.	.
CASSSSRGRANGYTF	TGTGCCAGTAGTTCAAGTAGGGGGCGCGCAAATGGCTACACCTTC	15	TRBJ1-2	TRBV19	TRBD1	few
CASSLVGQGNSGYTF	TGCGCCAGCAGCTTAGTTGGACAGGGTAATAGTGGCTACACCTTC	15	TRBJ1-2	TRBV5-1	TRBD1	.